These 32 T cell receptor beta chains originate from one sample sequenced in a study of blood T cell repertoires in COVID-19. Assay: immunoSEQ multiplex PCR; the TCRdb copy retains only in-frame clones and omits some. The data contain over 150,000 clones, roughly 84% of them singletons. Specimen: peripheral blood. The origin of the receptors is a woman aged 60-75 years with acute or convalescent COVID-19.

This clone appeared a few times. The germline gene is not matched at one end of the junction; a read error may be the cause. The chain combines TRBV7-7 with TRBJ2-7; 10 bases line up with TRBD1. Germline V CDR1 and CDR2: SSHAT, FNYEAQ (reference sequence). The CDR3 extends over 17 amino acids. The CDR3 DNA sequence: TGTGCTAGCAGCTTAGCGCGGGCCCCGACAGGGGGCGCCGAGCAGTACTTC. Amino acid sequence: CASSLARAPTGGAEQYF.

The V call is TRBV29-1, the J call TRBJ2-7, with D possibly TRBD1 on 6 matching bases. Between the trimmed V and J ends, which lost 6 bases and 1 base, there was a span of 10 bases. The CDR3 extends over 12 amino acids. CDR1 SQVTM and CDR2 ANQGSEA come from the germline V gene. The CDR3 DNA sequence: TGCAGCGTAGAGGGGGTATCCTACGAGCAGTACTTC. It encodes CSVEGVSYEQYF.

The chain employs TRBV11-2 and TRBJ2-2; D is possibly TRBD2 (7 bases). V gave up 5 bases and J gave up 7 bases, with 14 bases separating them. Germline loops: CDR1 SGHAT, CDR2 FQNNGV. The CDR3 totals 14 residues. CDR3 sequence: CASSPRGAGGELFF. CDR3 coding DNA: TGTGCCAGCAGCCCCCGGGGGGCTGGCGGGGAGCTGTTTTTT.

V gene TRBV27 combines with J gene TRBJ2-3; tentatively, D is TRBD1 (6 bases). V shed 6 bases and J shed 4 bases, with 14 bases lying between them. The CDR3 has 14 residues. Germline CDR1 reads MNHEY; CDR2 reads SMNVEV (reference sequence). The CDR3 DNA follows: TGTGCCAGCAGGTTTATCTCAGGGGCAGATACGCAGTATTTT. Translation: CASRFISGADTQYF.

The chain recombines TRBV19 with TRBJ1-6; 8 bases fit TRBD1. This CDR3 comprises 17 residues. CDR1 is LNHDA, CDR2 SQIVND, per germline (reference sequence). Germline trimming cut 6 bases from V and 10 bases from J; bases unmatched to any gene: 17. CDR3 sequence: CASSYDGTGGEGSPLHF. DNA for the CDR3: TGTGCCAGTAGCTACGACGGGACAGGTGGAGAGGGGTCACCCCTCCACTTT.

This clone was detected only once. Other DNA sequences in the same sample also yield this CDR3. J is TRBJ1-2 and V is TRBV6-2 or TRBV6-3, with 7 bases lining up with TRBD1. Losses at the gene ends were 6 bases for V and 3 bases for J; bases not matched to a gene: 4. The CDR3 is 13 amino acids. From germline, CDR1 is MNHEY and CDR2 SVGEGT. CDR3 sequence reads: CASSQDRDYGYTF. As DNA, the CDR3 is TGTGCCAGCAGCCAAGACAGGGACTATGGCTACACCTTC.

In DNA form, the CDR3 reads TGTGCCAGCAGTGCATTGGCAGGGCTGGATGGCTACACCTTC. It specifies CASSALAGLDGYTF. The genes are TRBV6-4 and TRBJ1-2; a possible D gene is TRBD1 (5 bases). CDR1 and CDR2 from the germline V gene are MRHNA and SNTAGT. Between the trimmed V and J ends, which lost 4 bases and 6 bases, there was a span of 15 bases. This CDR3 spans 14 amino acids.

The chain joins TRBV7-2 to TRBJ1-3, with 7 bases lining up with TRBD1. The germline V gene has CDR1 SGHTA and CDR2 FQGNSA. This CDR3 is 16 amino acids long. Trimming cost V 2 bases and J 4 bases; bases outside gene matches: 8. CDR3 bases: TGTGCCAGCAGCTTAATGGTAGCAGGGGGAGGAAACACCATATATTTT. Amino acid sequence: CASSLMVAGGGNTIYF.

This clone was observed a single time. The V and J genes are TRBV7-9 and TRBJ1-3, with a tentative D call TRBD1 (6 bases). V lost 0 bases and J lost 0, with 15 bases in between. The CDR3 runs 18 residues. Per germline, CDR1 SEHNR and CDR2 FQNEAQ (reference sequence). The CDR3 loop reads CASSLASAGAISGNTIYF. CDR3 bases: TGTGCCAGCAGCTTAGCGTCGGCAGGGGCGATCTCTGGAAACACCATATATTTT.

V gene TRBV3-1 (or the pseudogene TRBV3-2) combines with J gene TRBJ1-6; unclear D gene. Germline CDR1 is LGHDT and CDR2 is YNNKEL (reference sequence). This CDR3 comprises 17 residues. The ends were cut back, 4 bases at V and 3 bases at J, with 16 bases in the middle. CDR3 residues: CASSPVPRSFYNSPLHF. The CDR3 bases are TGTGCCAGCAGCCCAGTTCCCAGGTCCTTCTATAATTCACCCCTCCACTTT.

The J gene is TRBJ2-1, the V gene TRBV3-1 (or the pseudogene TRBV3-2); 8 bases match TRBD2. The CDR3 is made up of 17 amino acids. Germline V lookup: CDR1 LGHDT, CDR2 YNNKEL (reference sequence). J was trimmed by 4 bases and V by 2 bases; bases with no gene match: 10. The CDR3 sequence: CASSQPAGGPTYNEQFF. The DNA of the CDR3 is TGTGCCAGCAGCCAACCCGCGGGGGGCCCTACGTACAATGAGCAGTTCTTC.

The V call is TRBV30, the J call TRBJ2-7; a possible D gene is TRBD2 (7 bases). Per germline, CDR1 GTSNPN and CDR2 SVGIG (reference sequence). The CDR3 has 15 amino acids. The V end lost 1 base, the J end lost 0 bases, and 13 bases lay between the germline ends. The CDR3, as DNA: TGTGCCTGGAGTGAGAGGGGGGGCAGCTCCTACGAGCAGTACTTC. Its protein product is CAWSERGGSSYEQYF.

The table lists this clone with a count of one. The chain is built from TRBV5-6 and TRBJ1-5, with 9 bases that match TRBD1. The CDR3 consists of 17 residues. Unmatched junction bases numbered 9, after V lost 3 bases and J lost 2 bases. Germline assignment: CDR1 SGHDT and CDR2 YYEEEE. The CDR3 coding sequence is TGTGCCAGCAGCTCGTCCCGGGACAGGGCGGGCAATCAGCCCCAGCATTTT. Its translation is CASSSSRDRAGNQPQHF.

The chain has TRBV4-3 and TRBJ2-2; the D gene is possibly TRBD1 (5 bases). The CDR3 is 15 amino acids. V gave up 1 base and J gave up 4 bases, with 10 bases separating them. CDR1 and CDR2 (germline): LGHNA, YSLEER. CDR3 in DNA: TGCGCCAGCAGCCAAGCCAGGGTGACCACCGGGGAGCTGTTTTTT. Translation gives CASSQARVTTGELFF.

The chain couples TRBV9 to TRBJ2-2, with D possibly matching TRBD1 (5 bases). The ends were cut back, 0 bases at V and 4 bases at J, with 10 bases in the middle. CDR1 is SGDLS and CDR2 is YYNGEE in the germline V gene. This CDR3 contains 15 residues. This CDR3 is CASSVAAGPTGELFF. CDR3 in DNA: TGTGCCAGCAGCGTAGCAGCAGGGCCCACCGGGGAGCTGTTTTTT.

The chain joins TRBV9 to TRBJ1-3, with 7 positions matching TRBD1. CDR1 is SGDLS, CDR2 YYNGEE, per germline. There are 14 residues in the CDR3. V lost 4 bases, J lost 3 bases, and 4 bases stayed unmatched. CDR3 region: CASSPRTGGNTIYF. The CDR3 DNA reads TGTGCCAGCAGCCCTCGGACAGGTGGAAACACCATATATTTT. The complete variable domain, with remaining parts taken from reference TRBV9 and TRBJ1-3, reads DSGVTQTPKHLITATGQRVTLRCSPRSGDLSVYWYQQSLDQGLQFLIQYYNGEERAKGNILERFSAQQFPDLHSELNLSSLELGDSALYFCASSPRTGGNTIYFGEGSWLTVV.

This clone was counted between two and nine times. The chain employs TRBV19 and TRBJ1-2; 9 bases match TRBD1. The V segment lost 8 bases and the J segment 2 bases; nucleotides outside the gene matches: 9. The germline CDR1 and CDR2 sequences are LNHDA and SQIVND (reference sequence). There are 15 residues in the CDR3. CDR3 protein: CASAPMGTGNYGYTF. In DNA form, the CDR3 reads TGTGCCAGTGCTCCAATGGGGACAGGGAACTATGGCTACACCTTC.

This clone was observed a single time. J is TRBJ2-1 and V is TRBV28; 10 bases align to TRBD2. Germline V gene data show CDR1 as MDHEN and CDR2 as SYDVKM. The CDR3 covers 19 residues. Germline trimming cut 4 bases from V and 0 bases from J; bases unmatched to any gene: 12. The CDR3 DNA sequence: TGTGCCAGCAGTTCACTCGGACTAGCGGTCATCCTCTCCTACAATGAGCAGTTCTTC. Its protein is CASSSLGLAVILSYNEQFF. Combining the CDR3 with reference TRBV28 and TRBJ2-1 gives the whole variable domain DVKVTQSSRYLVKRTGEKVFLECVQDMDHENMFWYRQDPGLGLRLIYFSYDVKMKEKGDIPEGYSVSREKKERFSLILESASTNQTSMYLCASSSLGLAVILSYNEQFFGPGTRLTVL.

The genes are TRBV2 and TRBJ1-1; D is unresolved. Trimming took off 2 bases at V and 5 bases at J, with 12 bases between the two ends. Looked up from germline, CDR1 is SNHLY and CDR2 is FYNNEI. This CDR3 comprises 14 residues. CDR3 sequence (DNA): TGTGCCAGCAGTGAAACCGGGAGAAGGACTGAAGCTTTCTTT. This codes for CASSETGRRTEAFF.

The rearrangement uses TRBV5-1 and TRBJ1-1; D may be TRBD1 (6 bases). Germline V gives CDR1 SGHRS, CDR2 YFSETQ. Deletions cut 1 base from V and 2 bases from J, with 12 bases between. The CDR3 consists of 15 residues. CDR3: CASSLLGGDNTEAFF. CDR3 DNA: TGCGCCAGCAGCTTGCTAGGGGGGGATAACACTGAAGCTTTCTTT. Variable domain in full (rest from reference TRBV5-1 and TRBJ1-1): KAGVTQTPRYLIKTRGQQVTLSCSPISGHRSVSWYQQTPGQGLQFLFEYFSETQRNKGNFPGRFSGRQFSNSRSEMNVSTLELGDSALYLCASSLLGGDNTEAFFGQGTRLTVV.

This clone was detected only once. The gene calls are TRBV29-1 and TRBJ2-1; D might be TRBD2 (6 bases). The CDR3 is 15 amino acids. Germline-derived CDR1 and CDR2 are SQVTM and ANQGSEA. The germline V and J ends were trimmed by 3 bases and 2 bases, with 14 bases remaining between them. The CDR3 nucleotides read TGCAGCGTTGAGAGGAGGGACCGGGCCTACAATGAGCAGTTCTTC. Translated: CSVERRDRAYNEQFF.

The chain employs TRBV7-2 and TRBJ1-2; 8 nucleotides agree with TRBD1. Germline V gene data show CDR1 as SGHTA and CDR2 as FQGNSA. V dropped 5 bases and J dropped 4; count of bases not matched to a gene: 6. CDR3 size: 14 residues. The chain's CDR3 is CASSRTGRSYGYTF. The CDR3 DNA reads as TGTGCCAGCAGCAGGACAGGGCGAAGCTATGGCTACACCTTC.

This chain uses TRBV4-3 with TRBJ2-3; 9 bases fit TRBD2. The CDR3 covers 16 residues. With 0 bases clipped from V and 6 bases from J, the junction kept 7 bases outside the gene matches. Germline assignment: CDR1 LGHNA and CDR2 YSLEER. CDR3 DNA: TGCGCCAGCAGCCAAGAAGTAAGCGGGGGGCCGGATACGCAGTATTTT. It codes for CASSQEVSGGPDTQYF.

The chain recombines TRBV19 with TRBJ2-1; tentatively, D is TRBD1 (5 bases). The CDR3 consists of 13 residues. Germline V gives CDR1 LNHDA, CDR2 SQIVND (reference sequence). V was clipped by 5 bases and J by 12 bases, with 17 bases between them. The CDR3 sequence: CASSLPARDGQFF. The CDR3 DNA reads TGTGCCAGTAGTCTCCCAGCCAGGGATGGGCAGTTCTTC.

The chain is built from TRBV5-1 and TRBJ2-5; 7 nucleotides line up with TRBD2. Germline trimming cut 4 bases from V and 2 bases from J; bases unmatched to any gene: 8. CDR1 is SGHRS, CDR2 YFSETQ, per germline. The length of the CDR3 is 15 residues. The CDR3 loop reads CASSPWYSGQETQYF. The DNA of the CDR3 is TGCGCCAGCAGCCCTTGGTATAGCGGGCAAGAGACCCAGTACTTC. The complete variable domain, with remaining parts taken from reference TRBV5-1 and TRBJ2-5, reads KAGVTQTPRYLIKTRGQQVTLSCSPISGHRSVSWYQQTPGQGLQFLFEYFSETQRNKGNFPGRFSGRQFSNSRSEMNVSTLELGDSALYLCASSPWYSGQETQYFGPGTRLLVL.

V is TRBV12-3 or TRBV12-4 and J is TRBJ2-7, with 8 nucleotides matching TRBD2. Germline trimming cut 6 bases from V and 2 bases from J; bases unmatched to any gene: 3. The CDR3 totals 13 residues. The CDR3 protein is CASSQLAAYEQYF. DNA for the CDR3: TGTGCCAGCAGCCAACTAGCGGCCTACGAGCAGTACTTC.

With respect to this clone: The sample contains more than one DNA sequence encoding this CDR3. This chain connects TRBV4-1 to TRBJ2-1; 9 bases match TRBD1. The V and J ends lost 1 base and 4 bases, in that order; junction bases with no gene match: 2. The CDR3 is 15 residues long. Germline-derived CDR1 and CDR2 are MGHRA and YSYEKL. CDR3 coding DNA: TGCGCCAGCAGCCAAGGCGGGACAGGGTACAATGAGCAGTTCTTC. Translation: CASSQGGTGYNEQFF.

The chain recombines TRBV5-8 with TRBJ1-5; possible D gene TRBD1, 6 bases. With 6 bases removed from V and 7 bases from J, the gap between germline ends came to 20 bases. The CDR3 spans 15 residues. Germline values: CDR1 SGHTS, CDR2 YDEGEE. The CDR3 DNA follows: TGTGCCAGCACCAATCCCGGGGCAGGGGTCCAGCCCCAGCATTTT. It specifies CASTNPGAGVQPQHF.

J is TRBJ1-1 and V is TRBV7-2, with 9 bases lining up with TRBD1. Germline V gene data show CDR1 as SGHTA and CDR2 as FQGNSA. The CDR3 totals 13 residues. With 5 bases clipped from V and 4 bases from J, the junction kept 2 bases outside the gene matches. The CDR3 DNA is TGTGCCAGCAGCCAGGACAGGGGCACTGAAGCTTTCTTT. It yields the protein CASSQDRGTEAFF.

The chain has TRBV5-4 and TRBJ1-2; D unclear. There are 14 residues in the CDR3. Germline values: CDR1 SGHNT, CDR2 YYREEE (reference sequence). The V end was cut by 4 bases, the J end by 4 bases, with 14 bases between. The CDR3: CASSDDGALYGYTF. CDR3 DNA sequence: TGTGCCAGCAGCGACGACGGAGCCCTCTATGGCTACACCTTC. Drawing the rest from reference TRBV5-4 and TRBJ1-2, the complete variable domain is ETGVTQSPTHLIKTRGQQVTLRCSSQSGHNTVSWYQQALGQGPQFIFQYYREEENGRGNFPPRFSGLQFPNYSSELNVNALELDDSALYLCASSDDGALYGYTFGSGTRLTVV.

This chain links TRBV14 with TRBJ2-5; 8 bases align to TRBD2. This CDR3 comprises 13 residues. Germline values: CDR1 SGHDN, CDR2 FVKESK. V lost 5 bases and J lost 4; bases outside the gene matches: 3. Here the CDR3 DNA reads TGTGCCAGCAGCGACGGACTAGCAGAGACCCAGTACTTC. It encodes CASSDGLAETQYF. Complete variable domain (other parts from reference TRBV14 and TRBJ2-5): EAGVTQFPSHSVIEKGQTVTLRCDPISGHDNLYWYRRVMGKEIKFLLHFVKESKQDESGMPNNRFLAERTGGTYSTLKVQPAELEDSGVYFCASSDGLAETQYFGPGTRLLVL.

This clone was recorded only once. The CDR3 bases are TGTGCCAGCAGCGGTGTCACAGGGGACGGCAATCAGCCCCAGCATTTT. This gives the protein CASSGVTGDGNQPQHF. V is TRBV5-8 and J is TRBJ1-5; 7 bases match TRBD1. V was clipped by 4 bases and J by 2 bases; unmatched bases: 9. This CDR3 is built from 16 residues. Germline CDR1 is SGHTS and CDR2 is YDEGEE.